These T cell receptor beta chains were read from a single sample in a study of a mutant IDH1 vaccine in newly diagnosed glioma. Their cognate antigens are unknown. Profiling relied on immunoSEQ multiplex PCR, and the TCRdb table lists in-frame clones only, not all of them. This sample yields more than 25,000 clones, of which roughly 79% are seen a single time; almost 9.5% belongs to the top ten. This specimen was PBMCs, taken from a glioma patient whose treatment included an IDH1 peptide vaccine. Receptor source: a woman in her 30s with glioma. Some clones in this sample may be carry-over from other donors' samples. The CDR3 runs from the conserved cysteine through the conserved F or W. A D gene is named only where the DNA matches it firmly. Clone size is not always given. Where it is, it says once, few, many or a class for expanded clones.

CDR3nt	CDR3aa	abundance	d_gene	j_gene	v_gene
TGTGCCAGCAGCTTCATAGGGTATGAAGCTTTCTTT	CASSFIGYEAFF	.	.	TRBJ1-1	TRBV5-4
TGTGCCAGCGGGGACAGGGCTGCAGATACGCAGTATTTT	CASGDRAADTQYF	.	TRBD1	TRBJ2-3	TRBV6-5
TGTGCCAGCAGTTACAGGGGGGAGGCTGAAGCTTTCTTT	CASSYRGEAEAFF	.	TRBD1	TRBJ1-1	TRBV9
TGTGCCAGCAGTTACTCCGCGGGACAGGTCGACTACGAGCAGTACTTC	CASSYSAGQVDYEQYF	.	TRBD1	TRBJ2-7	TRBV6-5
TGTGCCAGCAGCTTTCAGGGGGTCCAAGATACGCAGTATTTT	CASSFQGVQDTQYF	.	TRBD1	TRBJ2-3	TRBV11-2
TGTGCCAGCAGCCGAGGACAGGGGGCGTCCGGGGAGCTGTTTTTT	CASSRGQGASGELFF	.	TRBD1	TRBJ2-2	TRBV7-6
TGTGCCAGCAGGGAAAGTAGTCAGCCCCAGCATTTT	CASRESSQPQHF	.	.	TRBJ1-5	TRBV2
TGTGCCAGCAGTCCGTCAGGGAGGAGGGAGACCCAGTACTTC	CASSPSGRRETQYF	.	.	TRBJ2-5	TRBV28
TGCAGCGTCCATGGGTCCCTAGATACTGGGGCCAACGTCCTGACTTTC	CSVHGSLDTGANVLTF	.	.	TRBJ2-6	TRBV29-1
TGTGCCACCAGCTTAGGACAGACTCGTATACCTACCTACGAGCAGTACTTC	CATSLGQTRIPTYEQYF	.	.	TRBJ2-7	TRBV15
TGTGCCAGCAGCCAAGATTTCCGGGGCGTCGGTTATGAAAGGCAAGCTTTCTTT	CASSQDFRGVGYERQAFF	.	.	TRBJ1-1	TRBV14
TGTGCCAGCAGTGAATCGGGACAGTATTCCTATGGCTACACCTTC	CASSESGQYSYGYTF	.	TRBD1	TRBJ1-2	TRBV6-4
TGTGCCAGCAGCTTGACAGGGTATTCGGGCTACTATGGCTACACCTTC	CASSLTGYSGYYGYTF	few	.	TRBJ1-2	TRBV5-6
TGCGCCAGCAGTCAAGAGACAGGAGATGGGTACACTGAAGCTTTCTTT	CASSQETGDGYTEAFF	.	.	TRBJ1-1	TRBV23-1
TGTGCCAGCAGCTTAGACCCCAGACCGGGGGAGCTGTTTTTT	CASSLDPRPGELFF	once	.	TRBJ2-2	TRBV13
TGTGCCAGCAGCCAATACCCGGCTCGGGCGGCCTCGAACACCGGGGAGCTGTTTTTT	CASSQYPARAASNTGELFF	.	.	TRBJ2-2	TRBV7-8
TGTGCCAGCCCCCAGAGGGCGGCTGAAGCTTTCTTT	CASPQRAAEAFF	medium-sized	.	TRBJ1-1	TRBV14
TGTGCCACCAGCAGAGGCAGGATGCGGAACACTGAAGCTTTCTTT	CATSRGRMRNTEAFF	.	.	TRBJ1-1	TRBV15